Described below is a single TCR beta chain sequence and its context. The CDR3 spans 12 residues. V lost 4 bases to trimming and J lost 8 bases, with 14 bases between them. Germline assignment: CDR1 SQVTM and CDR2 ANQGSEA. The repertoire was sequenced with immunoSEQ multiplex PCR; TCRdb's copy has only in-frame clones and lacks some. The sample has about 16,000 clones, approximately 86% seen once. Between the mid-2010s and the late 2010s, patients underwent resection in Japan or China. This record belongs to a study of immune evolution from preneoplasia to lung adenocarcinoma. Sequenced material: FFPE invasive lung adenocarcinoma tissue. This clonotype was obtained from a person aged 70 to 79 with invasive lung adenocarcinoma. The rearrangement uses TRBV29-1 and TRBJ1-2; D is possibly TRBD1 (6 bases). The CDR3 region has the DNA TGCAGCGTTGTGTCTACAGGGACCGGCTACACCTTC. This sequence encodes CSVVSTGTGYTF.